Shown below are 9 T cell receptor beta chains from a single sample sequenced in a study of CD8+CD57+ T cells in acquired aplastic anemia. Those patients picked for sequencing had displayed CD8+CD57+ cell expansion on flow cytometry. Profiling of TCR beta VDJ combinations and CDR3 sequences used genomic DNA as template. TCRdb redid the calling of the reads with MiXCR, one entry per CDR3 protein. The sample shows fewer than 200,000 distinct CDR3 sequences, roughly 50% of them seen only once. The sequenced material came from sorted CD4+, CD8+, or CD8+CD57+ T cells (not recorded which) from PBMCs. The receptors originated from a human donor with aplastic anemia.

This clonotype has ten or more counts. The chain is built from TRBV7-9 and TRBJ2-5, with D perhaps matching TRBD1 (5 bases). This CDR3 comprises 15 residues. Trimming removed 1 base from V and 2 bases from J, with 11 bases in between. The germline CDR1 and CDR2 sequences are SEHNR and FQNEAQ (reference sequence). CDR3 protein: CASSLGGAGQETQYF. Written as DNA, the CDR3 is TGTGCCAGCAGCTTAGGGGGTGCAGGGCAAGAGACCCAGTACTTC.

V is TRBV5-1 and J is TRBJ2-2, with D perhaps TRBD2 (6 bases). The germline gives CDR1 SGHRS, CDR2 YFSETQ. With 3 bases removed from V and 1 base from J, the gap between germline ends came to 7 bases. The CDR3 extends over 14 amino acids. The CDR3: CASSWGVNTGELFF. In DNA, the CDR3 is TGCGCCAGCAGCTGGGGGGTGAACACCGGGGAGCTGTTTTTT.

This clonotype was recorded at least ten times. CDR3 in amino acids: CASRGTGILYEQYF. CDR3 in DNA: TGTGCCAGCAGGGGGACTGGGATACTATACGAGCAGTACTTC. V gene TRBV6-1 combines with J gene TRBJ2-7, with a possible D match to TRBD2 (6 bases). Germline V CDR1 and CDR2: MNHNS, SASEGT. The CDR3 has 14 amino acids. V was clipped by 6 bases and J by 4 bases, with 16 bases between them.

This clonotype was counted a few times. The CDR3 spells CASSRQYNEQFF. For the CDR3, the DNA is TGTGCCAGTAGTAGACAGTACAATGAGCAGTTCTTC. V gene TRBV19 combines with J gene TRBJ2-1; D is possibly TRBD1 (5 bases). The CDR3 runs to 12 residues. The germline V gene has CDR1 LNHDA and CDR2 SQIVND (reference sequence). With 4 bases removed from V and 4 bases from J, the gap between germline ends came to 5 bases. Combining the CDR3 with reference TRBV19 and TRBJ2-1 gives the whole variable domain DGGITQSPKYLFRKEGQNVTLSCEQNLNHDAMYWYRQDPGQGLRLIYYSQIVNDFQKGDIAEGYSVSREKKESFPLTVTSAQKNPTAFYLCASSRQYNEQFFGPGTRLTVL.

This clonotype came up once. With a much larger clone just one base away, this may be a read error. This sequence joins TRBV10-3 and TRBJ2-1, with no clear D. The CDR3 sequence is 11 residues long. V was clipped by 3 bases and J by 15 bases, with 12 bases between them. Germline V gives CDR1 ENHRY, CDR2 SYGVKD. CDR3 sequence: CAISERPKAFF. In DNA form, the CDR3 reads TGTGCCATCAGTGAAAGGCCCAAAGCGTTCTTC.

There are a few counts of this clonotype. This chain connects TRBV20-1 to TRBJ2-1, with 11 bases identical to TRBD2. This CDR3 has 14 amino acids. Germline loops: CDR1 DFQATT, CDR2 SNEGSKA (reference sequence). Trimming removed 1 base from V and 4 bases from J; junction bases left unmatched: 0. As DNA, the CDR3 is TGCAGTGCTAGAGGACTAGCGGGGTACAATGAGCAGTTCTTC. Amino acids: CSARGLAGYNEQFF.

This clonotype was observed many times. The V gene is TRBV20-1, the J gene TRBJ2-7, with 8 bases identical to TRBD1. Germline values: CDR1 DFQATT, CDR2 SNEGSKA (reference sequence). With 0 bases clipped from V and 3 bases from J, the junction kept 7 bases outside the gene matches. The length of the CDR3 is 15 residues. For the CDR3, the DNA is TGCAGTGCTAGAGATCGTACAGGGGGTAACTACGAGCAGTACTTC. As protein: CSARDRTGGNYEQYF.

This sequence joins TRBV5-4 and TRBJ2-4; tentative D call: TRBD1 (5 bases). Per germline, CDR1 SGHNT and CDR2 YYREEE (reference sequence). The CDR3 is 17 amino acids. Trimming took off 0 bases at V and 3 bases at J, with 16 bases between the two ends. The chain's CDR3 is CASSLDYVGLVKNIQYF. CDR3 DNA: TGTGCCAGCAGCTTGGATTATGTGGGGCTGGTCAAAAACATTCAGTACTTC.

The genes are TRBV2 and TRBJ2-3; 7 nucleotides agree with TRBD2. The CDR3 is 14 amino acids. Germline CDR1 reads SNHLY; CDR2 reads FYNNEI. The V segment lost 8 bases and the J segment 5 bases; nucleotides outside the gene matches: 10. CDR3 protein: CASASYSGEDTQYF. As DNA, the CDR3 is TGTGCCAGCGCCTCCTACAGCGGGGAAGATACGCAGTATTTT.